This TCR beta chain was found in a study of graft-versus-host responses after intestinal transplantation. The repertoire was sequenced with immunoSEQ multiplex PCR; TCRdb's copy has only in-frame clones and lacks some. The repertoire consists of approximately 94,000 clones, with roughly 84% occurring once and the leading ten covering around 0.98%. With regard to this clone: Its target is unknown.

The CDR3 runs 14 residues. Germline V gene data show CDR1 as SGHTA and CDR2 as FQGNSA. Germline trimming cut 2 bases from V and 2 bases from J; bases unmatched to any gene: 0. The source was unstimulated CD4+ T cells sorted from spleen or lymph node cells, collected before transplant. V is TRBV7-2 and J is TRBJ1-5, with 7 nucleotides matching TRBD1. The sequence derives from a human donor who was the organ donor for an intestinal transplant. CDR3 in DNA: TGTGCCAGCAGCTTACAGGGGGGCAATCAGCCCCAGCATTTT. Translation: CASSLQGGNQPQHF.